Reported below is one T cell receptor beta chain. Its target is not known. Uncultured naive and memory CD4+ T cells supplied DNA for deep TCR-beta sequencing. Clones were sequenced by immunoSEQ multiplex PCR, and TCRdb holds only the in-frame ones, with some missing. Counted here are approximately 64,000 clones, about 94% occurring once; the ten biggest clones make up roughly 0.14%. The J segment lost 5 bases and the V segment lost 1 base, leaving 7 bases of the junction unmatched. The CDR3 covers 16 residues. Germline V gene sequence: CDR1 SNHLY, CDR2 FYNNEI. This specimen belongs to a study of CD4 T cells in relation to SARS-CoV-2 and coronaviruses. Unexposed donor CD4+ T cells date from about 2011-2018, before the COVID-19 pandemic. Cryopreserved PBMCs were CD4-enriched, then split into naive and memory cells. Study conclusions and caveats: In around 67% of donors, memory CD4+ clonotypes crossrecognized SARS-CoV-2 and at least one common cold coronavirus spike.

This TCR came from a human donor in good health. The chain joins TRBV2 to TRBJ2-1, with 8 bases aligning to TRBD2. Sequenced sample: naive CD4+ T cells from PBMCs. The subset is: naive CD4+ T cells isolated by negative enrichment. CDR3 in amino acids: CASSEDSLAGNNEQFF. In nucleotides, the CDR3 is TGTGCCAGCAGTGAAGATTCGCTAGCGGGTAACAATGAGCAGTTCTTC.